There are many counts of the clone carrying this T cell receptor beta chain. TCRdb used MiXCR to reprocess the RACE reads, holding one entry per CDR3 protein. The sample consists of some 81,000 distinct CDR3 sequences, 9.5% to 13% of them appearing once. The data are from a study of human T cells and chemical hapten exposure. Time point indicated: patch test 2, 6 weeks after DPC sensitization. Treatment in this sample: therapeutic diphenylcyclopropenone sensitization with weekly scalp DPC. Germline V gene lookup returns CDR1 SEHNR and CDR2 FQNEAQ (reference sequence). This CDR3 has 15 amino acids. Trimming removed 1 base from V and 4 bases from J, with 13 bases in between.

The source was whole blood, collected in connection with sensitization to the hapten diphenylcyclopropenone (DPC). The rearrangement joins TRBV7-9 to TRBJ1-2; D is possibly TRBD1 (5 bases). This receptor was identified in a man younger than 30 with alopecia areata. Some clones in this sample may be carry-over from other donors' samples. CDR3 nucleotide sequence: TGTGCCAGCAGCTTAGAGGGGTCAGAGCTCTATGGCTACACCTTC. It translates to CASSLEGSELYGYTF.